These T cell receptor beta chains were read from a single sample in a study of cytomegalovirus exposure and HLA in healthy donors. Only in-frame clones appear in the TCRdb table, and some are missing; sequencing was by immunoSEQ multiplex PCR. The sample includes some 150,000 clones, around 80% of them seen just once. The sample consisted of PBMCs. Receptors originate from a woman aged 45-60 years in good health and CMV-seropositive. Both conserved end residues are part of each CDR3. The D gene is left open where the match is weak. Where a row states a size, it is once, few, many or the class of an expanded clone; other rows omit it.

abundance	j_gene	v_gene	d_gene	CDR3nt	CDR3aa
once	TRBJ2-7	TRBV6-5	TRBD2	TGTGCCAGCAGTTACGGCCTAGCGGGAGTTGAGCAGTACTTC	CASSYGLAGVEQYF
.	TRBJ2-1	TRBV5-1	.	TGCGCCAGCCGAAGGACCCCGGGTCCCGGGAGTGAGCAGCTCTTC	CASRRTPGPGSEQLF
.	TRBJ1-1	TRBV4-1	.	TGCGCCAGCAGCCAAGATCCGTCAAACGGGGGATCAGGAGCTTTCTTT	CASSQDPSNGGSGAFF
.	TRBJ2-1	TRBV5-4	TRBD2	TGTGCCAGCAGCGTCCGACTAGCGGGGGGGCTGGCGCAGTTCTTC	CASSVRLAGGLAQFF
once	TRBJ2-2	TRBV30	TRBD2	TGTGCCTGGAGCCGGGGGGGGGCTTCAACCGGGGAGCTGTTTTTT	CAWSRGGASTGELFF
.	TRBJ1-1	TRBV28	.	TGTGCCAGCAGCGAAACTTCGGGGGGCGACACTGAAGCTTTCTTT	CASSETSGGDTEAFF
few	TRBJ2-3	TRBV7-9	TRBD1	TGTGCCAGCAGCTTAGCTGACAGGGGGGTCACAGATACGCAGTATTTT	CASSLADRGVTDTQYF
.	TRBJ1-2	TRBV6-5	.	TGTGCCAGCAGTCCGAGGGTTTACTATGGCTACACCTTC	CASSPRVYYGYTF
once	TRBJ2-1	TRBV6-4	TRBD2	TGTGCCAGCAGCTCAGCGGGAGGGTCATACAATGAGCAGTTCTTC	CASSSAGGSYNEQFF
.	TRBJ2-1	TRBV27	TRBD2	TGTGCCAGCAGTTTTTTTAGCGGGAGTCCGTACAATGAGCAGTTCTTC	CASSFFSGSPYNEQFF
.	TRBJ1-1	TRBV19	.	TGTGCCAGTAGTATAGGATGGGGGGACACTGAAGCTTTCTTT	CASSIGWGDTEAFF
.	TRBJ1-2	TRBV7-8	TRBD1	TGTGCCAGCAGCTTAGATTGGACAGGGAACTATGGCTACACCTTC	CASSLDWTGNYGYTF
.	TRBJ2-5	TRBV10-3	TRBD1	TGTGCCATCAGAGGACAGGGCCAAGAGACCCAGTACTTC	CAIRGQGQETQYF
.	TRBJ2-5	TRBV5-1	.	TGCGCCAGCGGATCACGGGCAGGGGGGCAAGAGCAGTACTTC	CASGSRAGGQEQYF
.	TRBJ1-5	TRBV19	TRBD1	TGTGCCAGTAGTATGGGACAGGGGGCCGTCCAGCCCCAGCATTTT	CASSMGQGAVQPQHF
.	TRBJ1-2	TRBV19	.	TGTGCCAGTACCTATTGGCAGGGGTATAACTATGGCTACACCTTC	CASTYWQGYNYGYTF
once	TRBJ1-5	TRBV7-9	TRBD1	TGTGCCAGCAGCGGATGGGGTGGACAGGGCGATCATCAGCCCCAGCATTTT	CASSGWGGQGDHQPQHF
.	TRBJ1-2	TRBV19	.	TGTGCCAGTAGTATCACAGGGTACGGCTACACCTTC	CASSITGYGYTF
.	TRBJ1-2	TRBV14	TRBD1	TGTGCCAGCAGCCAAGATGGACAGGGAGGCTATGGCTACACCTTC	CASSQDGQGGYGYTF
once	TRBJ1-2	TRBV6-5	TRBD1	TGTGCCAGCAGTTCACCAGGGGGTTTTGGCTACACCTTC	CASSSPGGFGYTF
.	TRBJ2-1	TRBV9	.	TGTGCCAGCAGCCCCTCCTCGGGGGACTACAATGAGCAGTTCTTC	CASSPSSGDYNEQFF
.	TRBJ2-1	TRBV5-1	.	TGCGCCAGCAGAAATAGCGATGAGCAGTTCTTC	CASRNSDEQFF
once	TRBJ1-4	TRBV19	.	TGTGCCGTAGGAGGAACAACTAATGAAAAACTGTTTTTT	CAVGGTTNEKLFF
.	TRBJ2-1	TRBV7-3	TRBD2	TGTGCCAGCAGCATCGATAGCGGGAGCTCCTACAATGAGCAGTTCTTC	CASSIDSGSSYNEQFF
few	TRBJ2-7	TRBV7-2	TRBD1	TGTGCCAGCAGCCTGGGACAGGGGGAATTCTACGAGCAGTACTTC	CASSLGQGEFYEQYF
.	TRBJ1-3	TRBV19	.	TGTGCCAGTAGTCGGCGGGGGATTGGAAACACCATATATTTT	CASSRRGIGNTIYF
.	TRBJ2-5	TRBV7-2	TRBD2	TGTGCCAGCAGCTTAGGGTTAGCGGGAGGTGAGACCCAGTACTTC	CASSLGLAGGETQYF
.	TRBJ1-3	TRBV7-2	.	TGTGCCAGCAGTTTCTCCGGAGGTGGAGGGGTCACCATATATTTT	CASSFSGGGGVTIYF
.	TRBJ2-7	TRBV21-1	.	TGTGCCAGCAGCAACGACCGGACAGGTTCTCCCTACGAGCAGCACTTC	CASSNDRTGSPYEQHF
.	TRBJ1-2	TRBV7-3	TRBD1	TGTGCCAGCAGCTTAACGTTGGCAGGGGGCCCCCCAAAGGATGGCTACACCTTC	CASSLTLAGGPPKDGYTF
.	TRBJ1-6	TRBV6-6	.	TGTGCCAGCAGTTACCGAGCTTTTGAGGGCTCACCCCTCCACTTT	CASSYRAFEGSPLHF
.	TRBJ1-5	TRBV10-3	TRBD1	TGTGCCACCTCAGGGGGAATGTCCAATCAGCCCCAGCATTTT	CATSGGMSNQPQHF
.	TRBJ2-5	TRBV18	TRBD1	TGTGCCAGCTCACCGCTACAGGGGGCGGCGGCCCAAGAGACCCAGTACTTC	CASSPLQGAAAQETQYF
.	TRBJ2-1	TRBV13	TRBD2	TGTGCCAGCAGCTTCCCACCGGGACTAGCGCGACGGTACGACAATGAGCAGTTCTTC	CASSFPPGLARRYDNEQFF
.	TRBJ2-7	TRBV27	TRBD1	TGTGCCAGCAGCCGCACAGGGGGCCCCGGATACGAGCAGTACTTC	CASSRTGGPGYEQYF
.	TRBJ2-3	TRBV28	.	TGTGCCAGCAGTTTACCGGGGGGCGCGCAGTATTTT	CASSLPGGAQYF
.	TRBJ2-3	TRBV5-1	TRBD2	TGCGCCAGCAGCATACTACTAGCGGGGGGACTCACAGATACGCAGTATTTT	CASSILLAGGLTDTQYF
once	TRBJ1-4	TRBV19	.	TGTGCCAGTAGTCCCCGCCGGAGGGGGGGGAATGAAAAACTGTTTTTT	CASSPRRRGGNEKLFF
.	TRBJ2-3	TRBV6-6	TRBD2	TGTGCCGCCGCACGGAGCGCGGGAGGGGTAGATACGCAGTATTTT	CAAARSAGGVDTQYF